The T cell receptor (beta chain) under discussion was sequenced for a study of blood T cell repertoires in COVID-19. Study context: COVID-19 samples from acute and convalescent phases originated in the United States, Italy and Spain.

TCRdb's table, derived via immunoSEQ multiplex PCR, lists solely in-frame clones and lacks some. The data show about 160,000 clones, roughly 78% seen once. The V segment lost 3 bases and the J segment 4 bases; nucleotides outside the gene matches: 2. Germline values: CDR1 LGHNA, CDR2 YNFKEQ. CDR3 length: 14 residues. The origin of this receptor is a woman aged 60-75 years with COVID-19, enrolled during active disease. The rearrangement uses TRBV4-2 and TRBJ1-1, with TRBD1 identical over 10 bases. Sequencing input: peripheral blood. The CDR3 DNA sequence: TGTGCCAGCAGCCAGACAGGGGGCGGCACTGAAGCTTTCTTT. It codes for CASSQTGGGTEAFF.